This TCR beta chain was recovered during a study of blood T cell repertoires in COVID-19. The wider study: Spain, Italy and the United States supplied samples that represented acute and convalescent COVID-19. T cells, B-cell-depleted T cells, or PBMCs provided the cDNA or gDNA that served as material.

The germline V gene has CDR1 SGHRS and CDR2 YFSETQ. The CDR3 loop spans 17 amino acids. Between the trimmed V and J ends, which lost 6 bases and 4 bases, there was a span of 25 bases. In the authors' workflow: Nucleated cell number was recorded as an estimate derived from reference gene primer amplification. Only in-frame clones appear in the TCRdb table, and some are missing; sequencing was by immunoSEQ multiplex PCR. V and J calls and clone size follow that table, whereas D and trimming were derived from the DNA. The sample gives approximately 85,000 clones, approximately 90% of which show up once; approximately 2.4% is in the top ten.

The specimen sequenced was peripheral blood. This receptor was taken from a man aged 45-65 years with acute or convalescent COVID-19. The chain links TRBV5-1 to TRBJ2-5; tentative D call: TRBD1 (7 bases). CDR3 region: CASMRTGVGGNLETQYF. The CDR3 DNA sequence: TGCGCCAGCATGAGGACAGGCGTTGGGGGGAACTTAGAGACCCAGTACTTC.